Below, 26 T cell receptor beta chains from the same sample are listed, as sequenced in a study of blood T cell repertoires in COVID-19. This table comes from immunoSEQ multiplex PCR, and its TCRdb copy is limited to in-frame clones, with some not included. The sample shows some 45,000 clones, roughly nine tenths of them seen only once. Sequenced material: peripheral blood. These receptor sequences come from a human donor in a cohort sampled during active COVID-19.

The rearrangement uses TRBV14 and TRBJ2-1; a weak D match, TRBD2 (6 bases). CDR1 is SGHDN, CDR2 FVKESK, per germline. CDR3 size: 16 residues. V was clipped by 3 bases and J by 1 base, with 13 bases between them. CDR3 loop: CASSQRGRSSYNEQFF. CDR3 DNA sequence: TGTGCCAGCAGCCAGCGGGGACGGAGTTCCTACAATGAGCAGTTCTTC.

J is TRBJ2-3 and V is TRBV2; D is possibly TRBD1 (5 bases). The CDR3 totals 14 residues. V lost 7 bases, J lost 2 bases, and 13 bases lay in between. Germline CDR1 and CDR2: SNHLY and FYNNEI. CDR3 bases: TGTGCCAGCATAGGGGCTCGCTACACAGATACGCAGTATTTT. Translation: CASIGARYTDTQYF.

The rearrangement joins TRBV15 to TRBJ1-2; 11 bases map to TRBD1. The CDR3 spans 14 residues. Germline V gene sequence: CDR1 LNHNV, CDR2 YYDKDF (reference sequence). With 7 bases clipped from V and 2 bases from J, the junction kept 3 bases outside the gene matches. DNA of the CDR3: TGTGCCACCACCTGGGACAGGGGGAACTATGGCTACACCTTC. Residues: CATTWDRGNYGYTF. Looking up the rest from reference TRBV15 and TRBJ1-2 gives the full variable domain: DAMVIQNPRYQVTQFGKPVTLSCSQTLNHNVMYWYQQKSSQAPKLLFHYYDKDFNNEADTPDNFQSRRPNTSFCFLDIRSPGLGDTAMYLCATTWDRGNYGYTFGSGTRLTVV.

The gene calls are TRBV7-2 and TRBJ1-3; no reliable D call. Trimming removed 4 bases at V and 2 bases at J, with 15 bases between. The V gene's germline CDR1 is SGHTA and CDR2 FQGNSA. The CDR3 covers 16 residues. CDR3: CASSSNSDKPGNTIYF. CDR3 sequence (DNA): TGTGCCAGCAGCTCCAATTCAGACAAACCTGGAAACACCATATATTTT.

The rearrangement joins TRBV30 to TRBJ2-5; TRBD2 aligns across 8 bases. Germline trimming cut 4 bases from V and 5 bases from J; bases unmatched to any gene: 6. Germline CDR1 is GTSNPN and CDR2 is SVGIG (reference sequence). CDR3 length: 13 amino acids. The CDR3 bases are TGTGCCTGGAATAGCGGGGCGGGGGAGACCCAGTACTTC. Its translation: CAWNSGAGETQYF.

The chain joins TRBV21-1 to TRBJ1-2; the listed D gene, TRBD1, was not tested against the DNA. TRBV21-1 corresponds to a pseudogene. This CDR3 is 15 amino acids long. DNA for the CDR3: TGTGCCAGCAGCAAAGTGAAGGACCAAGGGGATGGCTACACCTTC. This sequence encodes CASSKVKDQGDGYTF.

The chain combines TRBV30 with TRBJ2-5, with TRBD2 matching over 10 bases. CDR1 GTSNPN and CDR2 SVGIG come from the germline V gene (reference sequence). After removal of 5 bases from V and 4 bases from J, the junction contained 7 bases not matched to a gene. CDR3 size: 14 residues. CDR3 amino acids: CAWGDLAGAETQYF. The CDR3 bases are TGTGCCTGGGGGGATCTAGCGGGGGCAGAGACCCAGTACTTC.

This clone occurred once. This chain connects TRBV9 to TRBJ2-3; 10 bases are a match to TRBD2. The CDR3 is 15 residues long. Trimming cost V 3 bases and J 1 base; bases outside gene matches: 2. The germline V gene encodes CDR1 SGDLS and CDR2 YYNGEE. The CDR3 protein is CASSALAGGTDTQYF. The CDR3 DNA reads as TGTGCCAGCAGCGCCCTAGCGGGGGGCACAGATACGCAGTATTTT.

The CDR3 sequence is CASSRVTSLETQYF. The CDR3 DNA reads as TGTGCCAGCAGCAGAGTTACTAGCCTAGAGACCCAGTACTTC. The chain combines TRBV6-5 with TRBJ2-5; tentatively, D is TRBD2 (6 bases). The CDR3 is 14 amino acids. V was trimmed by 6 bases and J by 4 bases, leaving 15 bases between them. Germline CDR1 and CDR2: MNHEY and SVGAGI.

A remark on this clone: The sample holds other DNA sequences that translate to the same CDR3. J is TRBJ1-1 and V is TRBV3-1 (or the pseudogene TRBV3-2); a weak D match, TRBD1 (6 bases). The V end lost 2 bases, the J end lost 1 base, and 11 bases lay between the germline ends. The CDR3 covers 15 residues. CDR1 is LGHDT and CDR2 is YNNKEL in the germline V gene (reference sequence). The CDR3 sequence: CASSQSDRQNTEAFF. For the CDR3, the DNA is TGTGCCAGCAGCCAATCGGACAGACAGAACACTGAAGCTTTCTTT.

The chain has TRBV6-1 and TRBJ1-1; no definite D call. V was trimmed by 2 bases and J by 1 base, leaving 5 bases between them. CDR3 length equals 13 residues. Germline V lookup: CDR1 MNHNS, CDR2 SASEGT. The CDR3 sequence: CASSEQRNTEAFF. DNA of the CDR3: TGTGCCAGCAGTGAACAGCGGAACACTGAAGCTTTCTTT.

This clone was seen only once. V gene TRBV19 combines with J gene TRBJ1-1, with 8 bases matching TRBD1. V gave up 5 bases and J gave up 5 bases; unmatched junction bases: 7. The germline V gene has CDR1 LNHDA and CDR2 SQIVND (reference sequence). The CDR3 is made up of 14 amino acids. The CDR3 loop reads CASSVTGGGTEAFF. CDR3 nucleotides: TGTGCCAGTAGTGTCACAGGGGGTGGGACTGAAGCTTTCTTT.

This rearrangement joins TRBV30 to TRBJ2-1; 7 bases line up with TRBD1. CDR3 size: 11 residues. V was pared by 7 bases and J by 12 bases, with 9 bases of the junction left unmatched. The germline gives CDR1 GTSNPN, CDR2 SVGIG (reference sequence). The CDR3 spells CAFTGERRQFF. Here the CDR3 DNA reads TGTGCCTTCACAGGGGAACGTAGGCAGTTCTTC.

This clone is medium-sized within its sample. The rearrangement uses TRBV7-8 and TRBJ1-1, with 11 positions matching TRBD1. The V and J ends lost 1 base and 11 bases, in that order; junction bases with no gene match: 6. The CDR3 contains 14 residues. Per the germline V gene, CDR1 is SGHVS and CDR2 is FQNEAQ. The CDR3 DNA reads TGTGCCAGCAGCTTAGGGACAGGGGGCGTCGAGGCTTTCTTT. Its translation is CASSLGTGGVEAFF.

This clone turned up a few times. A read error may produce the germline difference seen at one junction end. The chain joins TRBV4-3 to TRBJ2-5; 11 bases agree with TRBD2. The CDR3 runs 16 residues. The V gene's germline CDR1 is LGHNA and CDR2 YSLEER. This CDR3 is CASSRASGGLQETQYF. In DNA, the CDR3 is TGCGCGAGCAGCCGGGCTAGCGGGGGGTTGCAAGAGACCCAGTACTTC.

The V and J genes are TRBV2 and TRBJ1-4; no reliable D call. Germline V gives CDR1 SNHLY, CDR2 FYNNEI. The V gene lost 8 bases and the J gene lost 7 bases, with 17 bases spanning the gap. The CDR3 has 14 residues. The CDR3: CASGRSHGGEKLFF. The DNA for the CDR3 is TGTGCCAGCGGACGGTCGCATGGAGGTGAAAAACTGTTTTTT. Full variable domain (remainder filled in from reference TRBV2 and TRBJ1-4): EPEVTQTPSHQVTQMGQEVILRCVPISNHLYFYWYRQILGQKVEFLVSFYNNEISEKSEIFDDQFSVERPDGSNFTLKIRSTKLEDSAMYFCASGRSHGGEKLFFGSGTQLSVL.

As concerns this clone: Distinct nucleotide sequences in the sample also encode this CDR3. The CDR3 is CASSIGRGETQYF. The DNA for the CDR3 is TGTGCCAGTAGTATCGGGAGGGGAGAGACCCAGTACTTC. V gene TRBV19 combines with J gene TRBJ2-5, with 8 bases lining up with TRBD2. Germline V gene sequence: CDR1 LNHDA, CDR2 SQIVND (reference sequence). This CDR3 spans 13 amino acids. Trimming at V came to 3 bases and at J to 4 bases, leaving 1 base not matched to a gene.

About this clone itself: Mismatch with germline at one junction end may stem from a read error. This chain uses TRBV6-6 with TRBJ1-6; unclear D gene. The CDR3 loop spans 13 amino acids. Germline CDR1 reads MNHNY; CDR2 reads SVGAGI (reference sequence). CDR3 loop: CACRILSNSPLHF. The CDR3 region has the DNA TGTGCCTGCAGGATCCTAAGTAATTCACCCCTCCACTTT.

The chain has TRBV9 and TRBJ1-6; 7 bases line up with TRBD1. The CDR3 loop spans 15 amino acids. CDR1 and CDR2 from the germline V gene are SGDLS and YYNGEE. Trimming at V came to 4 bases and at J to 6 bases, leaving 7 bases not matched to a gene. The CDR3, as DNA: TGTGCCAGCAGCTCCACCGGGACAGCTAATTCACCCCTCCACTTT. Its translation: CASSSTGTANSPLHF.

By share of the sample, this clone is medium-sized. The rearrangement joins TRBV6-5 to TRBJ1-2, with D possibly matching TRBD1 (5 bases). The germline CDR1 and CDR2 sequences are MNHEY and SVGAGI. The length of the CDR3 is 14 residues. V shed 6 bases and J shed 2 bases, with 13 bases lying between them. The CDR3 region is CASRSPDKNYGYTF. In DNA form, the CDR3 reads TGTGCCAGCAGATCCCCGGACAAGAACTATGGCTACACCTTC.

This clone has a handful of counts. The chain is built from TRBV6-5 and TRBJ1-1; a weak D match, TRBD1 (5 bases). Germline V gene lookup returns CDR1 MNHEY and CDR2 SVGAGI. The CDR3 is 12 residues long. V lost 5 bases and J 1 base, leaving 5 bases between the germline ends. CDR3 region: CASSQGNTEAFF. The DNA for the CDR3 is TGTGCCAGCAGTCAGGGGAACACTGAAGCTTTCTTT.

This chain uses TRBV19 with TRBJ1-5; D gene uncertain. V was clipped by 7 bases and J by 0 bases, with 13 bases between them. Per the germline V gene, CDR1 is LNHDA and CDR2 is SQIVND (reference sequence). The CDR3 length is 15 residues. CDR3 sequence: CASKDEAYSNQPQHF. In DNA form, the CDR3 reads TGTGCCAGTAAGGATGAGGCCTATAGCAATCAGCCCCAGCATTTT.

This clone turned up a few times. The V and J genes are TRBV7-9 and TRBJ2-7; no clear D gene. Trimming cost V 4 bases and J 5 bases, with 6 bases left between them. The CDR3 contains 11 residues. Germline values: CDR1 SEHNR, CDR2 FQNEAQ (reference sequence). CDR3 nucleotide sequence: TGTGCCAGCAGCTCGAGCAACGAGCAGTACTTC. This translates into CASSSSNEQYF.

A single count supports this clone. The CDR3 nucleotides read TGTGCCAGCAGCCAAGATATAGGGGATGAAGCTTTCTTT. It translates to CASSQDIGDEAFF. The V call is TRBV3-1 (or the pseudogene TRBV3-2), the J call TRBJ1-1, with D possibly TRBD1 on 5 matching bases. The CDR3 runs 13 residues. From germline, CDR1 is LGHDT and CDR2 YNNKEL (reference sequence). Trimming removed 0 bases at V and 7 bases at J, with 9 bases between.

The rearrangement joins TRBV7-2 to TRBJ2-7; TRBD1 matches 9 bases. Germline V lookup: CDR1 SGHTA, CDR2 FQGNSA. J was trimmed by 2 bases and V by 0 bases; bases with no gene match: 5. The CDR3 is 16 residues long. CDR3 DNA sequence: TGTGCCAGCAGCTTAGCGGCGGGACAGGGCACCTACGAGCAGTACTTC. It encodes CASSLAAGQGTYEQYF.

V usage is TRBV7-3 and J usage is TRBJ2-3; TRBD1 matches at 12 bases. The CDR3 spans 15 residues. The V gene end was trimmed by 3 bases and the J gene end by 6 bases; junction bases not matched to a gene: 4. In germline, CDR1 is SGHTA, CDR2 FQGTGA. CDR3 sequence: CASSFRDRGLDTQYF. In nucleotides, the CDR3 is TGTGCCAGCAGCTTCCGGGACAGGGGGCTGGATACGCAGTATTTT. Filled out from reference TRBV7-3 and TRBJ2-3, the complete variable domain reads GAGVSQTPSNKVTEKGKYVELRCDPISGHTALYWYRQSLGQGPEFLIYFQGTGAADDSGLPNDRFFAVRPEGSVSTLKIQRTERGDSAVYLCASSFRDRGLDTQYFGPGTRLTVL.